The source of this TCR beta chain is a study of response to subunit inactivated influenza vaccine. This clonotype has a single count. Antigen unknown. V was clipped by 10 bases and J by 1 base, with 14 bases between them. Germline V gene data show CDR1 as ENHRY and CDR2 as SYGVKD. This CDR3 has 13 amino acids. TCRdb processed the RT-PCR reads anew with MiXCR; each CDR3 protein has one entry. The sample consists of 500,000 or so distinct CDR3 sequences, approximately 17% of them appearing once. Points from the study as a whole: Few additional T cells are recruited per seasonal influenza vaccination, authors suggested.

This chain links TRBV10-3 with TRBJ2-7; TRBD1 might be the D (6 bases). The origin of this receptor is a man aged 50 to 69 who received an inactivated influenza vaccine. Sequenced here: CD4+ T cells sorted from PBMCs, sampled roughly 24 months after vaccination. This CDR3 reads CATRDTDSYEQYF. In DNA, the CDR3 is TGTGCCACCCGGGACACGGATTCCTACGAGCAGTACTTC.